This T cell receptor (beta chain) comes out of a study of T-cell memory formation after mild COVID-19. Trimming shortened V by 0 bases and J by 5 bases, and 13 bases separated the two germline ends. The germline gives CDR1 SQVTM, CDR2 ANQGSEA. CDR3 length equals 14 residues. MiXCR, run by TCRdb on the 5' RACE reads, gives a single entry per CDR3 protein. The sample consists of around 250,000 distinct CDR3 sequences, about 16% of them appearing once. The table lists this clonotype with a few counts. This sequence joins TRBV29-1 and TRBJ2-5; the D gene is possibly TRBD2 (5 bases). Specimen: PBMCs or a T cell subset sorted from them (not recorded which). This clonotype originated in an adult woman who had mild COVID-19 (a few samples of this study predate the infection). Cell type and time point are not known. For the CDR3, the DNA is TGCAGCGTTGAAGATGATCTCGGGGTTGAGACCCAGTACTTC. It specifies CSVEDDLGVETQYF.